Described below is a single T cell receptor (beta chain) sequence and its context. The source of the sample is a study of CD8 T cells in Susac syndrome. Roughly 0.45 to 1 ug RNA was reverse transcribed with random hexamers. The authors amplified TCR beta CDR3 across 54 Vbeta and 13 Jbeta using immunoSEQ multiplex PCR. TCRdb processed the immunoSEQ multiplex PCR reads anew with MiXCR; each CDR3 protein has one entry. Found here are 120,000 to 150,000 distinct CDR3 sequences, around 94% of them singletons; the top ten hold 0.07% to 0.1%. The CDR3 has 14 amino acids. The V and J ends lost 0 bases and 2 bases respectively, with 8 bases between them. Germline V CDR1 and CDR2: MGHRA, YSYEKL. The T cells that were sequenced for TCR beta were CD8+ and CD4+ cells from blood. Healthy donors served as the controls. They were matched for age and sex. Negative isolation yielded CD4+ and CD8+ T cells, and FACS enriched TEMRA cells.

The sample was CD4+ T cells from PBMCs. This chain links TRBV4-1 with TRBJ2-7; a possible D gene is TRBD1 (5 bases). The sequence derives from a human donor in good health. CDR3 in amino acids: CASSQDQGPYEQYF. For the CDR3, the DNA is TGCGCCAGCAGCCAAGATCAGGGCCCCTACGAGCAGTACTTC.